Presented here are 22 T cell receptor beta chains from one specimen sequenced in a study of technical replicates of blood from a handful of donors. Profiled with immunoSEQ multiplex PCR; TCRdb holds only in-frame clones, not every one. Among tens of thousands of clones listed, 92% were seen once. Sequencing used T cells isolated from PBMCs. The receptors originated from a human donor in good health.

About this clone itself: The junction departs from the called germline gene at one end, perhaps through a read error. This chain uses TRBV7-7 with TRBJ2-1; 7 nucleotides agree with TRBD1. Germline-derived CDR1 and CDR2 are SSHAT and FNYEAQ (reference sequence). This CDR3 has 15 residues. The CDR3: CASSPDRVPYNEQFF. As DNA, the CDR3 is TGTGCTAGCAGCCCTGACAGGGTTCCATACAATGAGCAGTTCTTC. Variable domain in full (rest from reference TRBV7-7 and TRBJ2-1): GAGVSQSPRYKVTKRGQDVTLRCDPISSHATLYWYQQALGQGPEFLTYFNYEAQPDKSGLPSDRFSAERPEGSISTLTIQRTEQRDSAMYRCASSPDRVPYNEQFFGPGTRLTVL.

The chain carries TRBV10-3 and TRBJ1-5, with D unclear. Between the trimmed V and J ends, which lost 5 bases and 2 bases, there was a span of 10 bases. The CDR3 is 14 residues long. Per germline, CDR1 ENHRY and CDR2 SYGVKD. CDR3 amino acids: CAISFTGGNQPQHF. DNA of the CDR3: TGTGCCATCAGTTTCACCGGGGGCAATCAGCCCCAGCATTTT.

This chain uses TRBV6-5 with TRBJ1-1; D is undetermined. CDR1 MNHEY and CDR2 SVGAGI come from the germline V gene. Trimming cost V 4 bases and J 4 bases, with 13 bases left between them. The CDR3 consists of 14 residues. The CDR3 DNA reads TGTGCCAGCAGTTTTCGTATAGATGGCACTGAAGCTTTCTTT. Translating gives CASSFRIDGTEAFF.

The chain carries TRBV6-5 and TRBJ1-1; TRBD1 matches at 8 bases. There are 16 residues in the CDR3. Germline V lookup: CDR1 MNHEY, CDR2 SVGAGI. V gave up 2 bases and J gave up 5 bases; unmatched junction bases: 10. Here the CDR3 reads CASSYNAHRGETEAFF. The CDR3 DNA reads TGTGCCAGCAGTTACAATGCCCACAGGGGGGAAACTGAAGCTTTCTTT.

The rearrangement joins TRBV6-5 to TRBJ2-5; no firm D call. The CDR3 is 13 residues long. Per the germline V gene, CDR1 is MNHEY and CDR2 is SVGAGI. Trimming shortened V by 2 bases and J by 2 bases, and 6 bases separated the two germline ends. In nucleotides, the CDR3 is TGTGCCAGCAGTTACAACAGTCAAGAGACCCAGTACTTC. Protein: CASSYNSQETQYF.

The chain combines TRBV6-1 with TRBJ1-5; D is undetermined. The CDR3 length is 16 residues. V lost 3 bases to trimming and J lost 1 base, with 13 bases between them. The germline gives CDR1 MNHNS, CDR2 SASEGT. CDR3 amino acids: CASSDYSGFSNQPQHF. CDR3 DNA sequence: TGTGCCAGCAGTGACTACAGTGGATTCAGCAATCAGCCCCAGCATTTT.

This chain joins TRBV29-1 and TRBJ2-5; D gene uncertain. V lost 3 bases and J lost 0, with 11 bases in between. The CDR3 contains 14 residues. Germline V gene sequence: CDR1 SQVTM, CDR2 ANQGSEA. The DNA of the CDR3 is TGCAGCGTTGAGCCCCGTCCGGACCAAGAGACCCAGTACTTC. This gives the protein CSVEPRPDQETQYF.

This sequence joins TRBV28 and TRBJ1-5; D ambiguous. The CDR3 contains 14 residues. Looked up from germline, CDR1 is MDHEN and CDR2 is SYDVKM. V was shortened by 5 bases and J by 7 bases, with 15 bases between the two germline ends. In DNA, the CDR3 is TGTGCCAGCAGTAATGGTGGTAGCGTCCAGCCCCAGCATTTT. This encodes CASSNGGSVQPQHF.

The chain carries TRBV28 and TRBJ1-1; D call uncertain. The CDR3 runs 16 residues. CDR1 is MDHEN and CDR2 is SYDVKM in the germline V gene. V was cut by 5 bases and J by 0 bases, with 16 bases left in between. CDR3 in DNA: TGTGCCAGCAGTCTCGGAGGTCTTTCTATGAACACTGAAGCTTTCTTT. Translated, it gives CASSLGGLSMNTEAFF.

The V gene is TRBV28, the J gene TRBJ2-7; no clear D gene. The CDR3 is made up of 12 amino acids. V lost 3 bases, J lost 4 bases, and 7 bases lay in between. Looked up from germline, CDR1 is MDHEN and CDR2 is SYDVKM. The CDR3 sequence is CASSFSGYEQYF. CDR3 in DNA: TGTGCCAGCAGTTTCTCAGGTTACGAGCAGTACTTC.

The V call is TRBV5-1, the J call TRBJ2-3, with 13 bases aligning to TRBD2. V shed 1 base, J shed 1 base, and the junction held 6 bases outside the gene matches. Germline V CDR1 and CDR2: SGHRS, YFSETQ. CDR3 size: 18 residues. The CDR3 coding sequence is TGCGCCAGCAGCTTGACACTAGCGGGAGGGCCTCGCACAGATACGCAGTATTTT. Translating it yields CASSLTLAGGPRTDTQYF.

Concerning this clone itself: The same CDR3 also results from other DNA sequences found in this sample. This chain connects TRBV20-1 to TRBJ2-3; D is ambiguous. CDR3 length equals 10 residues. Per germline, CDR1 DFQATT and CDR2 SNEGSKA (reference sequence). V lost 2 bases and J 6 bases, leaving 3 bases between the germline ends. The CDR3 DNA reads TGCAGTGCTAGATATGATACGCAGTATTTT. Translating gives CSARYDTQYF.

In nucleotides, the CDR3 is TGTGCCAGCAGCTTAGAGTCAGGTGGAAATCAGCCCCAGCATTTT. Its protein is CASSLESGGNQPQHF. This sequence joins TRBV7-9 and TRBJ1-5; no definite D call. This CDR3 comprises 15 residues. Trimming took off 1 base at V and 4 bases at J, with 11 bases between the two ends. Germline loops: CDR1 SEHNR, CDR2 FQNEAQ (reference sequence). Complete variable domain (other parts from reference TRBV7-9 and TRBJ1-5): DTGVSQNPRHKITKRGQNVTFRCDPISEHNRLYWYRQTLGQGPEFLTYFQNEAQLEKSRLLSDRFSAERPKGSFSTLEIQRTEQGDSAMYLCASSLESGGNQPQHFGDGTRLSIL.

J is TRBJ1-5 and V is TRBV4-3; TRBD1 matches 8 bases. Per germline, CDR1 LGHNA and CDR2 YSLEER. The CDR3 spans 15 residues. V lost 4 bases and J lost 5; bases outside the gene matches: 7. The CDR3 sequence: CASSRLTGVDQPQHF. CDR3 sequence (DNA): TGCGCCAGCAGCCGGCTGACAGGGGTTGATCAGCCCCAGCATTTT.

This chain links TRBV27 with TRBJ1-2; TRBD1 matches 10 bases. After removal of 5 bases from V and 3 bases from J, the junction contained 9 bases not matched to a gene. The CDR3 runs 16 residues. The V gene's germline CDR1 is MNHEY and CDR2 SMNVEV (reference sequence). The CDR3 DNA reads TGTGCCAGCAGTAAAAACCGGGACAGGGGAGACTATGGCTACACCTTC. Translated, it gives CASSKNRDRGDYGYTF.

This chain links TRBV27 with TRBJ1-4, with 12 bases matching TRBD1. The CDR3 is made up of 18 amino acids. V shed 1 base, J shed 2 bases, and the junction held 5 bases outside the gene matches. Germline loops: CDR1 MNHEY, CDR2 SMNVEV (reference sequence). The CDR3 DNA sequence: TGTGCCAGCAGTTTATGGAGGGGACAGGGGGCCACTAATGAAAAACTGTTTTTT. Translating gives CASSLWRGQGATNEKLFF.

The chain couples TRBV19 to TRBJ2-2; the D gene is possibly TRBD2 (6 bases). Germline loops: CDR1 LNHDA, CDR2 SQIVND (reference sequence). The CDR3 loop spans 15 amino acids. V gave up 2 bases and J gave up 4 bases, with 11 bases separating them. The CDR3 sequence: CASSIRTGVTGELFF. DNA for the CDR3: TGTGCCAGTAGTATAAGAACGGGAGTCACCGGGGAGCTGTTTTTT.

J is TRBJ2-3 and V is TRBV18; maybe TRBD2 (6 bases). V lost 2 bases to trimming and J lost 2 bases, with 11 bases between them. Looked up from germline, CDR1 is KGHSH and CDR2 is LQKENI. CDR3 size: 15 residues. The CDR3 nucleotides read TGTGCCAGCTCACCAACGGGAGATTACACAGATACGCAGTATTTT. It codes for CASSPTGDYTDTQYF.

Only one count was recorded for this clone. This chain uses TRBV25-1 with TRBJ2-7, with 7 bases lining up with TRBD1. CDR3 length: 15 amino acids. V lost 2 bases and J lost 5; bases outside the gene matches: 9. Germline CDR1 reads MGHDK; CDR2 reads SYGVNS. CDR3: CASSEGGQYFNEQYF. CDR3 DNA: TGTGCCAGCAGTGAAGGGGGACAGTACTTTAACGAGCAGTACTTC.

This chain uses TRBV6-5 with TRBJ2-3, with D maybe TRBD1 (5 bases). The germline V and J ends were trimmed by 0 bases and 4 bases, with 11 bases remaining between them. Germline CDR1 MNHEY, CDR2 SVGAGI. This CDR3 is 15 amino acids long. The CDR3 DNA reads TGTGCCAGCAGTTACTCAGGGGTCCTAGCAGATACGCAGTATTTT. Translating it yields CASSYSGVLADTQYF.

The rearrangement joins TRBV27 to TRBJ2-6, with 7 nucleotides matching TRBD1. Germline V CDR1 and CDR2: MNHEY, SMNVEV (reference sequence). This CDR3 is 15 amino acids long. The V segment lost 8 bases and the J segment 2 bases; nucleotides outside the gene matches: 6. In nucleotides, the CDR3 is TGTGCCAGCGGAATTACAGGGGCTGGGGCCAACGTCCTGACTTTC. This encodes CASGITGAGANVLTF.

The chain links TRBV5-1 to TRBJ1-4; possible D gene TRBD1, 5 bases. V shed 6 bases and J shed 8 bases, with 14 bases lying between them. Germline loops: CDR1 SGHRS, CDR2 YFSETQ. The CDR3 runs 13 residues. CDR3 nucleotide sequence: TGCGCCAGCACCCTAAGCAGGGAAGAAAAACTGTTTTTT. Protein: CASTLSREEKLFF.